One and the same sample provided the 11 T cell receptor beta chains below, sequenced in a study of blood T cell repertoires in COVID-19. The protocol was immunoSEQ multiplex PCR, while the TCRdb copy is restricted to in-frame clones and leaves out a portion. The repertoire holds over 70,000 clones, with more than 85% as singletons. The sequenced sample consisted of peripheral blood. The receptors were gathered from a human donor with active COVID-19. The donor label of this sample is uncertain.

The chain combines TRBV7-2 with TRBJ1-1; D uncertain. Germline CDR1 and CDR2: SGHTA and FQGNSA. The V gene lost 0 bases and the J gene lost 7 bases, with 12 bases spanning the gap. The CDR3 spans 14 residues. The CDR3 loop is CASSLAWGADEAFF. The CDR3 DNA reads as TGTGCCAGCAGCTTAGCGTGGGGAGCGGATGAAGCTTTCTTT. The entire variable domain, with the rest obtained from reference TRBV7-2 and TRBJ1-1, is as follows: GAGVSQSPSNKVTEKGKDVELRCDPISGHTALYWYRQSLGQGLEFLIYFQGNSAPDKSGLPSDRFSAERTGGSVSTLTIQRTQQEDSAVYLCASSLAWGADEAFFGQGTRLTVV.

This clone was seen only a few times. Distinct nucleotide sequences in the sample also encode this CDR3. The rearrangement uses TRBV7-9 and TRBJ2-7, with D uncertain. Trimming cost V 4 bases and J 0 bases, with 7 bases left between them. CDR1 and CDR2 (germline): SEHNR, FQNEAQ (reference sequence). The CDR3 is made up of 13 amino acids. The CDR3, as DNA: TGTGCCAGCAGCTCGACTGGCTCCTACGAGCAGTACTTC. Amino acids: CASSSTGSYEQYF.

In this sample, this clone turned up once. This sequence joins TRBV5-4 and TRBJ1-2, with 8 positions matching TRBD1. In germline, CDR1 is SGHNT, CDR2 YYREEE (reference sequence). CDR3 length: 15 residues. Losses at the gene ends were 4 bases for V and 6 bases for J; bases not matched to a gene: 11. The CDR3 region is CASSGETGDRNGYTF. The CDR3, as DNA: TGTGCCAGCAGCGGGGAGACAGGGGACAGGAATGGCTACACCTTC.

The J gene is TRBJ2-5, the V gene TRBV2; the D is unclear. Germline V lookup: CDR1 SNHLY, CDR2 FYNNEI. The CDR3 has 13 amino acids. V lost 5 bases to trimming and J lost 1 base, with 8 bases between them. The CDR3 sequence is CASSPNSQETQYF. CDR3 nucleotide sequence: TGTGCCAGCAGTCCAAATAGCCAAGAGACCCAGTACTTC. Full variable domain (rest looked up from reference TRBV2 and TRBJ2-5): EPEVTQTPSHQVTQMGQEVILRCVPISNHLYFYWYRQILGQKVEFLVSFYNNEISEKSEIFDDQFSVERPDGSNFTLKIRSTKLEDSAMYFCASSPNSQETQYFGPGTRLLVL.

The CDR3 region has the DNA TGTGCCAGCAGTTTTTCCTTGGGGCTGGAGCAGTTCTTC. Encoded protein: CASSFSLGLEQFF. This chain connects TRBV6-5 to TRBJ2-1, with a weak D call TRBD1 (5 bases). Germline V CDR1 and CDR2: MNHEY, SVGAGI. Trimming stripped 4 bases from V and 10 bases from J, with 14 bases between. This CDR3 has 13 amino acids.

The J gene is TRBJ1-5, the V gene TRBV5-5, with 8 bases that match TRBD1. V was pared by 7 bases and J by 2 bases, with 8 bases of the junction left unmatched. In germline, CDR1 is SGHKS, CDR2 YYEKEE (reference sequence). CDR3 length equals 15 residues. DNA for the CDR3: TGTGCCAGCCGTTCGACAGGGGAAGGCAATCAGCCCCAGCATTTT. This gives the protein CASRSTGEGNQPQHF. Combining the CDR3 with reference TRBV5-5 and TRBJ1-5 gives the whole variable domain DAGVTQSPTHLIKTRGQQVTLRCSPISGHKSVSWYQQVLGQGPQFIFQYYEKEERGRGNFPDRFSARQFPNYSSELNVNALLLGDSALYLCASRSTGEGNQPQHFGDGTRLSIL.

This chain connects TRBV16 to TRBJ1-6; weak D call: TRBD1 (5 bases). Germline loops: CDR1 KGHSY, CDR2 FQNENV. Between the trimmed V and J ends, which lost 0 bases and 7 bases, there was a span of 10 bases. The CDR3 sequence is 15 residues long. CDR3 residues: CASSQSGQGNSPLHF. CDR3 in DNA: TGTGCCAGCAGCCAATCGGGTCAGGGAAATTCACCCCTCCACTTT.

The count of this clone is one. The V and J genes are TRBV19 and TRBJ2-3, with TRBD1 matching 10 bases. CDR3 length: 15 residues. The germline CDR1 and CDR2 sequences are LNHDA and SQIVND (reference sequence). Unmatched junction bases numbered 9, after V lost 6 bases and J lost 6 bases. As DNA, the CDR3 is TGTGCCAGTAGCCACGGGACAGGGGTCCCGGATACGCAGTATTTT. This sequence encodes CASSHGTGVPDTQYF.

For the CDR3, the DNA is TGTGCCAGCAGCTTGGTGGACTCTTCCGAGCAGTACTTC. It is translated as CASSLVDSSEQYF. The rearrangement links TRBV5-6 to TRBJ2-7; a weak D match, TRBD2 (5 bases). V lost 0 bases to trimming and J lost 6 bases, with 10 bases between them. Germline-derived CDR1 and CDR2 are SGHDT and YYEEEE. CDR3 length: 13 residues. Complete variable domain (other parts from reference TRBV5-6 and TRBJ2-7): DAGVTQSPTHLIKTRGQQVTLRCSPKSGHDTVSWYQQALGQGPQFIFQYYEEEERQRGNFPDRFSGHQFPNYSSELNVNALLLGDSALYLCASSLVDSSEQYFGPGTRLTVT.

The rearrangement uses TRBV28 and TRBJ2-5; D perhaps matches TRBD2 (6 bases). Germline V gene sequence: CDR1 MDHEN, CDR2 SYDVKM. CDR3 length: 12 amino acids. The germline V and J ends were trimmed by 7 bases and 5 bases, with 11 bases remaining between them. CDR3 protein: CASMEGRETQYF. Written as DNA, the CDR3 is TGTGCCAGCATGGAGGGTCGGGAGACCCAGTACTTC.

The chain carries TRBV6-2 or TRBV6-3 and TRBJ2-7, with TRBD2 as a possible D gene (6 bases). The germline V and J ends were trimmed by 0 bases and 1 base, with 10 bases remaining between them. This CDR3 is 15 amino acids long. Germline V CDR1 and CDR2: MNHEY, SVGEGT. CDR3 nucleotide sequence: TGTGCCAGCAGTTACTCGTCGGGAGAGTCCTACGAGCAGTACTTC. It specifies CASSYSSGESYEQYF.